Detailed here is one T cell receptor (beta chain). Its antigen remains unknown. The length of the CDR3 is 13 residues. With V trimmed by 9 bases and J by 3 bases, 4 bases remained unmatched. Germline V lookup: CDR1 SNHLY, CDR2 FYNNEI. The record originates from a study of blood T cells in healthy people across ages. General study findings and limits: Unsorted PBMCs blocked a conclusive comparison of naive and antigen-experienced cells.

A second roughly 6 to 11 cycle PCR used barcoded and J-beta primers. TCRdb processed the 5' RACE reads anew with MiXCR; each CDR3 protein has one entry. The sample includes 1,500,000 or so distinct CDR3 sequences, 35% to 45% of them seen just once. The TCR comes from a woman aged 18 to 35 in good health. Material for sequencing was blood. The J gene is TRBJ2-3, the V gene TRBV2, with 9 positions matching TRBD2. DNA of the CDR3: TGTGCCAGTCCAGCGGGGGGAACAGATACGCAGTATTTT. Its protein is CASPAGGTDTQYF.